This T cell receptor beta chain was sequenced in a study of blood T cell repertoires in COVID-19 (dated by TCRdb to the early 2020s). Regarding the research as a whole: Samples from collaborators originated in the United States, Italy and Spain and spanned both the acute and convalescent phases of COVID-19. The material from the prospective study consisted of cDNA or gDNA derived from T cells, B-cell-depleted T cells, or PBMCs. The dataset comprised deeply sampled blood TCRbeta repertoires from subjects exposed to, actively infected with, or recovered from COVID-19. A freely available public database, intended as a resource for researchers studying the immune response to SARS-CoV-2, is where the repertoires were released. The samples were drawn from the first 160 participants of the ongoing ImmuneRACE study and from more than 1,000 subjects provided by 6 global collaborators. Nearly every sample came with metadata listing a de-identified subject ID, COVID-19 status, age in years and sex. Where available, HLA class I and class II types were taken from metadata supplied by the sample provider and were not determined by assay-based typing.

Measured from the cysteine to the phenylalanine, the CDR3 is 15 residues long. The only DNA kept is the CDR3, 45 bases in frame from the first base. Trimmed from V: 3 bases; trimmed from J: 5 bases; junction bases lacking a gene match: 8. The germline V gene encodes CDR1 LNHDA and CDR2 SQIVND (reference sequence). One collaborating source in Seattle enrolled patients during active infection and followed them longitudinally through the course of disease. Each collaborating institution followed its own protocols to collect whole blood in K2EDTA tubes. Collaborator samples were shipped for TCRbeta analysis as frozen whole blood, isolated PBMCs, or DNA extracted from either sample type. General conclusions and limits of the study: The quantity of clinical and demographic metadata differed by source and by participant and was supplied without curation.

The immunoSEQ Assay, a bias-controlled multiplex PCR, was used to amplify TCRbeta CDR3 regions from genomic DNA. In the authors' own workflow: Within the assay, amplification of reference gene primers was used to estimate how many nucleated cells each sample contained. To quantify the absolute abundance of each unique TCRbeta CDR3 rearrangement, sequence reads were collapsed and filtered. For each sample, productive Simpson clonality was calculated as the square root of Simpson's diversity index across productive rearrangements. TCRdb carries this immuneACCESS record with in-frame sequences only. Its versions omit some clonotypes, under half of them owing to an unresolved V gene in the studies checked, with the rest unexplained. V, J and clone size derive from that table, while D and trimming were established from the DNA sequence. Across this sample there are 300,000 to 400,000 clones, with more than 70% seen only once. The ten biggest clones cover about 2.1% of the sample.

As for this clone: Its antigen target is currently unknown. Per-nucleotide qualities are absent, and no much larger clonotype sits a single base away.

The specimen was peripheral blood. The TCR sequence derives from a woman in her fifties or sixties with COVID-19, enrolled during active disease. The chain is made from TRBV19 and TRBJ2-5; TRBD1 matches 8 bases in the middle. The nucleotides are TGTGCCAGTAGTATCCCCGACAGGGGTGATGAGACCCAGTACTTC. The translation is CASSIPDRGDETQYF.